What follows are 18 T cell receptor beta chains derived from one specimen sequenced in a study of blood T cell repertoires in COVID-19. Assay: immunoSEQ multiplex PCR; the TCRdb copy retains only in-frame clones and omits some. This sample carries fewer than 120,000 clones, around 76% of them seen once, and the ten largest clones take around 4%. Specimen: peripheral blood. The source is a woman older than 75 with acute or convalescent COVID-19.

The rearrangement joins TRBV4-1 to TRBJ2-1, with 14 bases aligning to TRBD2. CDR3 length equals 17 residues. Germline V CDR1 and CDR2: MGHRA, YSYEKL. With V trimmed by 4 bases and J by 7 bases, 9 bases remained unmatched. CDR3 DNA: TGCGCCAGCAGCCGACCGACTAGCGGGAGGGCACGTAATGAGCAGTTCTTC. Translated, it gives CASSRPTSGRARNEQFF.

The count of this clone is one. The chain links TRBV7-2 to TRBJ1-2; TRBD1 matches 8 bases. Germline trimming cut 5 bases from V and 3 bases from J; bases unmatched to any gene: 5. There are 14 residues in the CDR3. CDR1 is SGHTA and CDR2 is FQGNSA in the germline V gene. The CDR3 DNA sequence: TGTGCCAGCAGCCCAATGACAGGGGACTATGGCTACACCTTC. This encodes CASSPMTGDYGYTF.

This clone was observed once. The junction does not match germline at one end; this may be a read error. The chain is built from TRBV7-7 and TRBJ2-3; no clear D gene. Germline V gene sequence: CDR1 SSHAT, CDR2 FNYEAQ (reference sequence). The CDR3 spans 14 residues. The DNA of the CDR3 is TGTGCTAGCAGCTTAAGCCCGTCAGGCTATACGCAGTATTTT. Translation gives CASSLSPSGYTQYF. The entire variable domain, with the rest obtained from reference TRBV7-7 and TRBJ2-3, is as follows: GAGVSQSPRYKVTKRGQDVTLRCDPISSHATLYWYQQALGQGPEFLTYFNYEAQPDKSGLPSDRFSAERPEGSISTLTIQRTEQRDSAMYRCASSLSPSGYTQYFGPGTRLTVL.

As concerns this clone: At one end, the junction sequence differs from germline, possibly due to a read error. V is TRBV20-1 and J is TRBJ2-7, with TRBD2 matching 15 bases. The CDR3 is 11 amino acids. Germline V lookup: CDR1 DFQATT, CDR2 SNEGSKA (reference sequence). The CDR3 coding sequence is TGCAGTGCAGGGACTAGCGGGGGGCCCGTTTTC. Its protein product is CSAGTSGGPVF.

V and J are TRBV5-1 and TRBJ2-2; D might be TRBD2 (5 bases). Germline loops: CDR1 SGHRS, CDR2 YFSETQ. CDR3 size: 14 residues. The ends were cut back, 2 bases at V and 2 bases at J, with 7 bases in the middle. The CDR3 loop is CASSFRENTGELFF. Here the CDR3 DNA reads TGCGCCAGCAGCTTTCGGGAAAACACCGGGGAGCTGTTTTTT.

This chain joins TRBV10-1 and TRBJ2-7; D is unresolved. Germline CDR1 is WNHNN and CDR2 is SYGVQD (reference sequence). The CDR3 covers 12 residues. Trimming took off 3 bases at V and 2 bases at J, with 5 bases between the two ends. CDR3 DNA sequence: TGCGCCAGCAGTGATGGCCCCTACGAGCAGTACTTC. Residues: CASSDGPYEQYF.

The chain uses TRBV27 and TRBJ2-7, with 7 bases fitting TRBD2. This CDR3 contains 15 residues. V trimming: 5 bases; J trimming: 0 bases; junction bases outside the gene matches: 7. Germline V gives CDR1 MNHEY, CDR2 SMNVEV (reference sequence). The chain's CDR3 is CASSISGLSSYEQYF. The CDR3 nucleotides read TGTGCCAGCAGTATTAGCGGGTTAAGCTCCTACGAGCAGTACTTC.

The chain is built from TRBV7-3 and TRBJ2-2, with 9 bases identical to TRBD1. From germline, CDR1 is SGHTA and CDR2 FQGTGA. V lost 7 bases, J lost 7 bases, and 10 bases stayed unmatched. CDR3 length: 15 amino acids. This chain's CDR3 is CASKSGQGAVGELFF. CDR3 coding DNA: TGTGCCAGCAAATCGGGACAGGGAGCCGTCGGGGAGCTGTTTTTT.

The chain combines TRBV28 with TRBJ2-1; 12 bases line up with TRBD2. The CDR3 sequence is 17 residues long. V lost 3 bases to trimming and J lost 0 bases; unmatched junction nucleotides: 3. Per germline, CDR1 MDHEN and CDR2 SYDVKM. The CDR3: CASSFGLAGYSYNEQFF. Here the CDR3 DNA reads TGTGCCAGCAGTTTCGGACTAGCGGGATACTCCTACAATGAGCAGTTCTTC.

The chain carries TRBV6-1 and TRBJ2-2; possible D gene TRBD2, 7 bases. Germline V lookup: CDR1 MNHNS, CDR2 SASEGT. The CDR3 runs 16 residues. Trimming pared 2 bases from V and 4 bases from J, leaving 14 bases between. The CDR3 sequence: CASSELGGGRTGELFF. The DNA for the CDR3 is TGTGCCAGCAGTGAACTTGGGGGGGGGCGCACCGGGGAGCTGTTTTTT.

CDR3 amino acids: CASSPAETSPYNEQFF. CDR3 nucleotides: TGCGCCAGCAGCCCGGCTGAAACTAGCCCCTACAATGAGCAGTTCTTC. This chain uses TRBV4-3 with TRBJ2-1, with D possibly TRBD2 on 6 matching bases. The V gene's germline CDR1 is LGHNA and CDR2 YSLEER. V lost 4 bases, J lost 2 bases, and 15 bases lay in between. The CDR3 runs 16 residues.

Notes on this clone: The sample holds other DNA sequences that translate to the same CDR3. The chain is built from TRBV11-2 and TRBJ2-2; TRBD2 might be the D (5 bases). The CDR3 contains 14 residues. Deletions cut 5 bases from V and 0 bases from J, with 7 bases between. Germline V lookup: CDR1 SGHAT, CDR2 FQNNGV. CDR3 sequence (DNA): TGTGCCAGCAGCGAGGGCCCGAACACCGGGGAGCTGTTTTTT. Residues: CASSEGPNTGELFF.

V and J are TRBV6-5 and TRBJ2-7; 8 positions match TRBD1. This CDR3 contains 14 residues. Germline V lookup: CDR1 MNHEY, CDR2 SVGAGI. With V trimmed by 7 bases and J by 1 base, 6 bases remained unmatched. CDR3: CASKWTGISYEQYF. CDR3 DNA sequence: TGTGCCAGCAAGTGGACAGGGATTTCCTACGAGCAGTACTTC.

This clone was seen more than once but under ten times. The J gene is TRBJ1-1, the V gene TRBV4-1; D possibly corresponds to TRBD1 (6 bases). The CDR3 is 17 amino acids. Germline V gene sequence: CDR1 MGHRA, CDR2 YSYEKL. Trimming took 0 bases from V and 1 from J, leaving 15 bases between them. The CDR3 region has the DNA TGCGCCAGCAGCCAAGATATTGGACAGTCTAGGAACACTGAAGCTTTCTTT. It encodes CASSQDIGQSRNTEAFF.

The CDR3 sequence is CASSQQLAGQYF. For the CDR3, the DNA is TGTGCCAGCAGCCAACAACTAGCCGGGCAGTACTTC. The gene calls are TRBV3-1 (or the pseudogene TRBV3-2) and TRBJ2-7; TRBD2 might be the D (6 bases). CDR3 length equals 12 residues. CDR1 and CDR2 from the germline V gene are LGHDT and YNNKEL (reference sequence). Trimming removed 2 bases at V and 9 bases at J, with 11 bases between.

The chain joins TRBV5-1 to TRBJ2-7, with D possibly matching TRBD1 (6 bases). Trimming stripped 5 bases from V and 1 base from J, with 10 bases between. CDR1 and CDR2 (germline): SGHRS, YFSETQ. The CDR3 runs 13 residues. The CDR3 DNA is TGCGCCAGCAGTTTCGGACAGTCCTACGAGCAGTACTTC. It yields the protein CASSFGQSYEQYF.

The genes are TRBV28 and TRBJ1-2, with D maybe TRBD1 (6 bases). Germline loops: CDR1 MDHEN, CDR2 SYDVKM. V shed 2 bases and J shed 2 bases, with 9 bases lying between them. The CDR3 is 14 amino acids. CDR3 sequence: CASSLPGENYGYTF. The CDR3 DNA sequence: TGTGCCAGCAGTTTACCAGGGGAGAACTATGGCTACACCTTC.

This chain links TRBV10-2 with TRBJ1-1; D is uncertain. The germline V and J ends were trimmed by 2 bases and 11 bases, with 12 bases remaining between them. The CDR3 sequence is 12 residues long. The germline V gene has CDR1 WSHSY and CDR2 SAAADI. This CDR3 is CASSERLNRAFF. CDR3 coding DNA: TGCGCCAGCAGTGAGCGACTAAACCGGGCTTTCTTT.